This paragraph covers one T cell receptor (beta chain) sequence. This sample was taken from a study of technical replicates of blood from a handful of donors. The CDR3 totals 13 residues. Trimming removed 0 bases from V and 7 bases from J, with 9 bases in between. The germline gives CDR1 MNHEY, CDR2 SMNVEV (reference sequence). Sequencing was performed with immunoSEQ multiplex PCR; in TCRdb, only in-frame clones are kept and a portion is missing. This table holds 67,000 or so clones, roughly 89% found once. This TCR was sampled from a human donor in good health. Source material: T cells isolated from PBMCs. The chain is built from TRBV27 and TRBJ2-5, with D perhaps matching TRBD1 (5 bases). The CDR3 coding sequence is TGTGCCAGCAGTTTATCGATTGGGGCGACCCAGTACTTC. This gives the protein CASSLSIGATQYF.